What follows describes a single T cell receptor (beta chain). The data originate from a study of radiotherapy plus CTLA-4 blockade in lung cancer. Study-wide context: Around 18% of enrolled patients responded objectively, and roughly 30% had disease control.

The CDR3 covers 14 residues. Germline V gives CDR1 MNHNS, CDR2 SASEGT. J gave up 4 bases and V 4 bases, and 3 bases lay outside the gene matches. The assay was immunoSEQ multiplex PCR, and TCRdb's table has in-frame clones only and misses some. The table shows 40,000 to 45,000 clones, with over 60% occurring only once. This receptor was taken from a human donor with non-small cell lung cancer whose response to radiotherapy plus ipilimumab could not be evaluated. This chain uses TRBV6-1 with TRBJ2-1, with 8 positions matching TRBD1. Sequencing was performed on peripheral blood, taken from a patient treated with radiotherapy plus ipilimumab. The CDR3 loop is CASSVRDRYNEQFF. CDR3 sequence (DNA): TGTGCCAGCAGTGTCCGGGACAGGTACAATGAGCAGTTCTTC.